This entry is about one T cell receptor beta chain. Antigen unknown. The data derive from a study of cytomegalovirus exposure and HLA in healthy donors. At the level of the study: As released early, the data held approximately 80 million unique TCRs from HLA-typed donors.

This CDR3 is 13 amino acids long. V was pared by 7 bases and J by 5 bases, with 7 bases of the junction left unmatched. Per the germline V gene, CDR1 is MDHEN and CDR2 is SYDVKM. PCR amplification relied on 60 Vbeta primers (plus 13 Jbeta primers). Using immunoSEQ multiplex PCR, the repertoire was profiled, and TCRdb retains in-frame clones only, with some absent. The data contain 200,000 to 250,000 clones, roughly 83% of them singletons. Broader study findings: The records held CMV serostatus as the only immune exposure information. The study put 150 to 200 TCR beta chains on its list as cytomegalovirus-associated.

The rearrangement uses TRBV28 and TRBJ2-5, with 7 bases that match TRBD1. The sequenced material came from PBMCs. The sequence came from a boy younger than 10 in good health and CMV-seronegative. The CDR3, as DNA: TGTGCCAGCAACATCGACAGGGTCGAGACCCAGTACTTC. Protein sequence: CASNIDRVETQYF.